The entry that follows covers one TCR beta chain sequence. Trimming left V 4 bases short and J 6 bases short, with 11 bases between. Germline V gene sequence: CDR1 SGHDT, CDR2 YYEEEE. This CDR3 region has 14 residues. Method: immunoSEQ multiplex PCR; TCRdb's copy keeps in-frame clones and lacks some. This table holds 250,000 or so clones, about 80% found once. This record belongs to a study of blood T cell repertoires in COVID-19. Recovery among Cohort 3 donors was established by two negative PCRs, clearance, or symptom resolution. The receptor's source is a man aged 45 to 65 who had recovered from COVID-19. The source material was PBMCs or T cells enriched from blood (not recorded which). The chain uses TRBV5-6 and TRBJ1-6; D is perhaps TRBD1 (6 bases). CDR3 sequence: CASSPTGINSPLHF. The CDR3 bases are TGTGCCAGCAGCCCCACAGGGATTAATTCACCCCTCCACTTT. Together with reference TRBV5-6 and TRBJ1-6, the CDR3 gives the full variable domain: DAGVTQSPTHLIKTRGQQVTLRCSPKSGHDTVSWYQQALGQGPQFIFQYYEEEERQRGNFPDRFSGHQFPNYSSELNVNALLLGDSALYLCASSPTGINSPLHFGNGTRLTVT.